Shown below are 10 T cell receptor beta chains from a single sample sequenced in a study of patients and donors after allogeneic stem cell transplantation. TCRdb itself ran the RT-PCR reads through MiXCR, one entry per CDR3 protein. Among about a million distinct CDR3 sequences listed, 18% were seen once. Material for sequencing was blood, either unsorted or a sorted T cell fraction (not recorded which). The origin of the receptors is a human donor who was either an allogeneic HSCT recipient or a stem cell or donor lymphocyte infusion donor (not recorded which). It is not recorded whose cells these are; they may come from a transplant donor.

This chain connects TRBV4-3 to TRBJ2-5; a possible D gene is TRBD1 (5 bases). The germline V gene has CDR1 LGHNA and CDR2 YSLEER. The CDR3 spans 14 residues. With 0 bases removed from V and 5 bases from J, the gap between germline ends came to 10 bases. The CDR3, as DNA: TGCGCCAGCAGCCAAGATAGGGGTTGGGAGACCCAGTACTTC. It specifies CASSQDRGWETQYF.

This clonotype has at least ten counts. The J gene is TRBJ1-1, the V gene TRBV24-1; D is uncertain. CDR3 length: 15 amino acids. Germline CDR1 reads KGHDR; CDR2 reads SFDVKD. Trimming removed 3 bases at V and 5 bases at J, with 15 bases between. The CDR3 nucleotides are TGTGCCACCAGTGATACTAATGACCCGGGGACTGAAGCTTTCTTT. It encodes CATSDTNDPGTEAFF.

This clonotype has more than one count but fewer than ten. The V gene is TRBV15, the J gene TRBJ1-5; D not resolved. Trimming stripped 3 bases from V and 7 bases from J, with 13 bases between. The length of the CDR3 is 14 residues. CDR1 is LNHNV and CDR2 is YYDKDF in the germline V gene (reference sequence). The CDR3 region has the DNA TGTGCCACCAGCAGCCAAGGCGGCCCACAGCCCCAGCATTTT. It encodes CATSSQGGPQPQHF.

This rearrangement joins TRBV4-3 to TRBJ2-1; tentatively, D is TRBD2 (5 bases). Germline assignment: CDR1 LGHNA and CDR2 YSLEER. The V gene lost 2 bases and the J gene lost 3 bases, with 14 bases spanning the gap. This CDR3 comprises 16 residues. The CDR3 DNA reads TGCGCCAGCAGCCAATCCCGGGGAGTGATCTACAATGAGCAGTTCTTC. It codes for CASSQSRGVIYNEQFF.

This clonotype was observed a handful of times. This chain connects TRBV5-1 to TRBJ2-1, with D perhaps matching TRBD2 (5 bases). This CDR3 comprises 14 residues. The V gene lost 3 bases and the J gene lost 3 bases, with 10 bases spanning the gap. Germline V gene sequence: CDR1 SGHRS, CDR2 YFSETQ. In DNA form, the CDR3 reads TGCGCCAGCAGCTCGGAGGTACACTACAATGAGCAGTTCTTC. This translates into CASSSEVHYNEQFF.

This clonotype was detected a few times. This rearrangement joins TRBV21-1 to TRBJ2-3; the table's D call of TRBD1 was not tested on the DNA. TRBV21-1 is flagged as a pseudogene. The CDR3 is made up of 14 amino acids. CDR3 residues: CASRGQGITDTQYF. Here the CDR3 DNA reads TGTGCCAGCAGAGGGCAGGGGATTACAGATACGCAGTATTTT.

This clonotype occurred a few times. The chain's CDR3 is CASSSRLEVNEQYF. CDR3 DNA sequence: TGTGCCAGCAGCTCAAGACTAGAGGTTAACGAGCAGTACTTC. This chain joins TRBV7-9 and TRBJ2-7; a possible D gene is TRBD2 (6 bases). Germline lookup yields CDR1 SEHNR and CDR2 FQNEAQ (reference sequence). The CDR3 runs to 14 residues. Trimming stripped 4 bases from V and 5 bases from J, with 15 bases between.

V usage is TRBV15 and J usage is TRBJ2-7, with 7 bases identical to TRBD1. This CDR3 has 15 residues. The germline V gene has CDR1 LNHNV and CDR2 YYDKDF (reference sequence). The junction had 2 bases not matched to a gene; V was cut back by 0 bases and J by 0 bases. CDR3 nucleotides: TGTGCCACCAGCAGAGAGGGGGACAGCTCCTACGAGCAGTACTTC. This codes for CATSREGDSSYEQYF.

V gene TRBV29-1 combines with J gene TRBJ2-5, with D possibly matching TRBD1 (8 bases). This CDR3 is built from 14 residues. Germline values: CDR1 SQVTM, CDR2 ANQGSEA. Trimming took off 6 bases at V and 2 bases at J, with 16 bases between the two ends. CDR3 residues: CSVSGTGLQETQYF. The CDR3 coding sequence is TGCAGCGTGAGCGGGACAGGTTTACAAGAGACCCAGTACTTC. Filled out from reference TRBV29-1 and TRBJ2-5, the complete variable domain reads SAVISQKPSRDICQRGTSLTIQCQVDSQVTMMFWYRQQPGQSLTLIATANQGSEATYESGFVIDKFPISRPNLTFSTLTVSNMSPEDSSIYLCSVSGTGLQETQYFGPGTRLLVL.

The rearrangement joins TRBV5-1 to TRBJ2-1; D call uncertain. Deletions cut 7 bases from V and 0 bases from J, with 17 bases between. The length of the CDR3 is 16 residues. From germline, CDR1 is SGHRS and CDR2 YFSETQ. This CDR3 is CASSSGPTDSYNEQFF. For the CDR3, the DNA is TGCGCCAGCTCCTCCGGCCCCACTGACTCCTACAATGAGCAGTTCTTC.